A single sample is the source of the 8 T cell receptor beta chains below, sequenced in a study of blood T cell repertoires in COVID-19. Produced via immunoSEQ multiplex PCR; TCRdb's table is partial and in-frame only. The repertoire includes about 130,000 clones, roughly 90% of them detected once, and approximately 2% sits in the top ten. Sequencing input: peripheral blood. All receptors come from a man aged 70-80 years with active COVID-19.

This clone was observed a handful of times. This chain connects TRBV28 to TRBJ2-3, with D possibly TRBD1 on 5 matching bases. Germline V gene data show CDR1 as MDHEN and CDR2 as SYDVKM. Trimming cost V 6 bases and J 0 bases, with 10 bases left between them. The CDR3 is 14 residues long. CDR3 bases: TGTGCCAGCAGGGGGCGGATGAGCACAGATACGCAGTATTTT. Its protein product is CASRGRMSTDTQYF. The full variable domain, rest sourced from reference TRBV28 and TRBJ2-3, is DVKVTQSSRYLVKRTGEKVFLECVQDMDHENMFWYRQDPGLGLRLIYFSYDVKMKEKGDIPEGYSVSREKKERFSLILESASTNQTSMYLCASRGRMSTDTQYFGPGTRLTVL.

The table lists this clone with a count of one. This sequence joins TRBV19 and TRBJ2-1; 8 bases match TRBD2. V gave up 4 bases and J gave up 5 bases; unmatched junction bases: 7. The CDR3 is 15 residues long. CDR1 is LNHDA and CDR2 is SQIVND in the germline V gene (reference sequence). Here the CDR3 reads CASSKSSGTNNEQFF. In DNA, the CDR3 is TGTGCCAGTAGTAAGAGTAGCGGGACCAACAATGAGCAGTTCTTC.

The chain uses TRBV15 and TRBJ2-3, with D unclear. Per germline, CDR1 LNHNV and CDR2 YYDKDF (reference sequence). The V gene lost 0 bases and the J gene lost 5 bases, with 3 bases spanning the gap. The CDR3 extends over 12 amino acids. The CDR3 DNA reads as TGTGCCACCAGCAGAGAGAGAGATACGCAGTATTTT. As protein: CATSRERDTQYF.

The V and J genes are TRBV4-2 and TRBJ1-1; D is possibly TRBD1 (5 bases). The CDR3 totals 14 residues. V dropped 1 base and J dropped 1 base, with 7 bases sitting between them. Germline CDR1 and CDR2: LGHNA and YNFKEQ. The DNA of the CDR3 is TGTGCCAGCAGCCAAGCTACAGGGAACACTGAAGCTTTCTTT. It encodes CASSQATGNTEAFF.

V is TRBV7-9 and J is TRBJ1-2; weak D call: TRBD1 (6 bases). This CDR3 has 11 residues. Germline V lookup: CDR1 SEHNR, CDR2 FQNEAQ (reference sequence). V was clipped by 4 bases and J by 8 bases, with 8 bases between them. The CDR3: CASSSGEGYTF. CDR3 bases: TGTGCCAGCAGCTCAGGGGAAGGCTACACCTTC.

In DNA form, the CDR3 reads TGTGCCAGTAGTATCGCACAGCTGAACACTGAAGCTTTCTTT. Protein product: CASSIAQLNTEAFF. This sequence joins TRBV19 and TRBJ1-1; D gene unclear. V lost 3 bases and J lost 0, with 8 bases in between. Germline V CDR1 and CDR2: LNHDA, SQIVND (reference sequence). This CDR3 is 14 amino acids long.

The chain has TRBV5-5 and TRBJ1-1; possibly TRBD1 for D (6 bases). V lost 6 bases, J lost 2 bases, and 14 bases lay in between. This CDR3 spans 14 amino acids. Germline V gene data show CDR1 as SGHKS and CDR2 as YYEKEE (reference sequence). This CDR3 reads CASISRDINTEAFF. The CDR3 DNA is TGTGCCAGCATCTCCCGGGACATCAACACTGAAGCTTTCTTT.

The rearrangement joins TRBV7-2 to TRBJ2-5; 14 nucleotides match TRBD2. The CDR3 loop spans 16 amino acids. The germline CDR1 and CDR2 sequences are SGHTA and FQGNSA. V dropped 7 bases and J dropped 4; count of bases not matched to a gene: 8. The CDR3 here is CASTPGLAGARETQYF. CDR3 coding DNA: TGTGCCAGCACTCCGGGACTAGCGGGAGCCAGAGAGACCCAGTACTTC. The full variable domain, in which reference TRBV7-2 and TRBJ2-5 provide the parts outside the CDR3, is GAGVSQSPSNKVTEKGKDVELRCDPISGHTALYWYRQSLGQGLEFLIYFQGNSAPDKSGLPSDRFSAERTGGSVSTLTIQRTQQEDSAVYLCASTPGLAGARETQYFGPGTRLLVL.